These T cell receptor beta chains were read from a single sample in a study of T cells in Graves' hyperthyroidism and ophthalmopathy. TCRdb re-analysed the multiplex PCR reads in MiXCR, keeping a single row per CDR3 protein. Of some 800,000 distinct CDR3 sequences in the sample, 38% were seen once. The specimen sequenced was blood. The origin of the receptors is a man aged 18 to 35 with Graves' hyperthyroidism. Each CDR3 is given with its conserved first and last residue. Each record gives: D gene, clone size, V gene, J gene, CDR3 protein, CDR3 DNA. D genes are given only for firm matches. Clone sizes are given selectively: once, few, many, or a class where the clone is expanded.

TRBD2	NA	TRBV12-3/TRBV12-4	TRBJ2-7	CASSPEASGQSYEQYF	TGTGCCAGCAGCCCAGAGGCTAGCGGCCAATCCTACGAGCAGTACTTC
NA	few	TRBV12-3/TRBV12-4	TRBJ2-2	CASSFSEVAGELFF	TGTGCCAGCAGTTTCTCGGAGGTCGCCGGGGAGCTGTTTTTT
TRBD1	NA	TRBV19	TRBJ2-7	CASSTGQDYEQYF	TGTGCCAGTAGTACGGGACAGGACTACGAGCAGTACTTC
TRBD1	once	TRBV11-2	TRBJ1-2	CASSLEGTGVIDYTF	TGTGCCAGCAGCTTAGAGGGGACAGGGGTTATAGACTACACCTTC
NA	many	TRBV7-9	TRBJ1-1	CASSLVRGDTEAFF	TGTGCCAGCAGCTTAGTCCGGGGGGACACTGAAGCTTTCTTT
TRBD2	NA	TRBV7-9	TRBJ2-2	CAGSLRAGVSSGELFF	TGTGCCGGCAGCTTAAGAGCGGGAGTAAGCTCCGGGGAGCTGTTTTTT
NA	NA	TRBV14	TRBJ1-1	CASSQEGWDDKAFF	TGTGCCAGCAGCCAAGAGGGTTGGGACGACAAAGCTTTCTTT
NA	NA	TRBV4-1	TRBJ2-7	CASSQVGVDEQYF	TGCGCCAGCAGCCAAGTGGGCGTCGACGAGCAGTACTTC
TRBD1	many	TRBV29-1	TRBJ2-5	CSGRRTGVQYF	TGCAGCGGAAGGAGAACAGGGGTCCAGTACTTC
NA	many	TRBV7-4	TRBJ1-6	CASSHRQCSYNSPLHF	TGTGCCAGCAGCCATAGACAGTGCTCCTATAATTCACCCCTCCACTTT
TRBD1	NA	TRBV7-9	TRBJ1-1	CASRRTGDVEAFF	TGTGCCAGCAGGCGGACAGGGGACGTCGAAGCTTTCTTT
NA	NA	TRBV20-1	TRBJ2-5	CSAERLGSETQYF	TGCAGTGCTGAGCGGCTAGGTTCCGAGACCCAGTACTTC
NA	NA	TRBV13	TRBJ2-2	CASSVFQGLNTGELFF	TGTGCCAGCAGCGTTTTCCAGGGGTTGAACACCGGGGAGCTGTTTTTT
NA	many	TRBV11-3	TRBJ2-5	CASSEGSSETQYF	TGTGCCAGCAGCGAGGGCTCTTCAGAGACCCAGTACTTC